The next 6 T cell receptor beta chains were all read from a single sample in a study of T-cell memory formation after mild COVID-19. TCRdb ran MiXCR on the 5' RACE reads and lists one entry per CDR3 protein. The sample lists around 140,000 distinct CDR3 sequences, about 19% occurring once. Sequenced: PBMCs or a T cell subset sorted from them (not recorded which). Source of these receptors: an adult woman who had mild COVID-19 (a few samples of this study predate the infection). Cell type and time point are not known.

The chain employs TRBV11-1 and TRBJ2-2; D is uncertain. CDR1 SGHAT and CDR2 FQDESV come from the germline V gene (reference sequence). V shed 6 bases and J shed 0 bases, with 11 bases lying between them. CDR3 length: 15 residues. CDR3 nucleotide sequence: TGTGCCAGCAGTCCTTTGCTCTCGAACACCGGGGAGCTGTTTTTT. As protein: CASSPLLSNTGELFF. The variable domain in full, completed from reference TRBV11-1 and TRBJ2-2, reads EAEVAQSPRYKITEKSQAVAFWCDPISGHATLYWYRQILGQGPELLVQFQDESVVDDSQLPKDRFSAERLKGVDSTLKIQPAELGDSAMYLCASSPLLSNTGELFFGEGSRLTVL.

This clonotype was detected only a few times. The chain couples TRBV5-1 to TRBJ2-1, with 9 bases fitting TRBD2. The J segment lost 6 bases and the V segment lost 5 bases, leaving 9 bases of the junction unmatched. In germline, CDR1 is SGHRS, CDR2 YFSETQ. This CDR3 is 15 amino acids long. This CDR3 reads CASRAGTSPLNEQFF. The DNA for the CDR3 is TGCGCCAGCAGGGCCGGGACTAGCCCCCTCAATGAGCAGTTCTTC.

This clonotype occurred many times. The chain employs TRBV5-1 and TRBJ2-5; D is unresolved. Germline-derived CDR1 and CDR2 are SGHRS and YFSETQ. V gave up 3 bases and J gave up 1 base, with 7 bases separating them. This CDR3 is built from 13 residues. The DNA for the CDR3 is TGCGCCAGCAGCTACTCGATCCAAGAGACCCAGTACTTC. It yields the protein CASSYSIQETQYF.

This clonotype showed up just a few times. CDR3 sequence: CASSWVGPSSYEQYF. The CDR3 DNA follows: TGTGCCAGCAGTTGGGTGGGGCCCTCCTCCTACGAGCAGTACTTC. The chain joins TRBV12-3 or TRBV12-4 to TRBJ2-7, with D perhaps TRBD1 (5 bases). Trimming took off 4 bases at V and 0 bases at J, with 13 bases between the two ends. The CDR3 extends over 15 amino acids.

A few counts support this clonotype. The chain employs TRBV5-1 and TRBJ2-2; D is ambiguous. V dropped 4 bases and J dropped 7 bases, with 17 bases sitting between them. The CDR3 runs to 15 residues. Per germline, CDR1 SGHRS and CDR2 YFSETQ. CDR3 in amino acids: CASSPRDPSGGELFF. The CDR3 bases are TGCGCCAGCAGCCCTCGCGACCCTTCCGGCGGGGAGCTGTTTTTT.

The sample holds a few counts of this clonotype. The genes are TRBV9 and TRBJ2-3, with 12 bases that match TRBD2. This CDR3 spans 18 amino acids. With 0 bases clipped from V and 2 bases from J, the junction kept 7 bases outside the gene matches. Germline loops: CDR1 SGDLS, CDR2 YYNGEE. In nucleotides, the CDR3 is TGTGCCAGCAGCGTAGCTACTGCTAGCGGGGGGGCCACAGATACGCAGTATTTT. It yields the protein CASSVATASGGATDTQYF.